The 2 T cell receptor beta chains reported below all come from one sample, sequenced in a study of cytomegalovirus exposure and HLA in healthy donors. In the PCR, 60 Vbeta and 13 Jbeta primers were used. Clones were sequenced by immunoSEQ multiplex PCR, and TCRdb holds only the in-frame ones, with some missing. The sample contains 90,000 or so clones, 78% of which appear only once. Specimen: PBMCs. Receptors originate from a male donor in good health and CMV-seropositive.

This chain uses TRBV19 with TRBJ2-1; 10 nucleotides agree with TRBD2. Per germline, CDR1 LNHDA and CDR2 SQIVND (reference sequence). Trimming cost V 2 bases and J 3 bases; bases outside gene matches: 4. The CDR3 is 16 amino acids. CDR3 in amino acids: CASSISSGGVYNEQFF. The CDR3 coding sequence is TGTGCCAGTAGTATATCTAGCGGGGGAGTCTACAATGAGCAGTTCTTC.

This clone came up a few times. CDR3 residues: CAWSSGIHQPQHF. CDR3 coding DNA: TGTGCCTGGAGTTCCGGGATACATCAGCCCCAGCATTTT. The chain uses TRBV30 and TRBJ1-5; the D is unclear. CDR1 is GTSNPN and CDR2 is SVGIG in the germline V gene (reference sequence). V lost 2 bases to trimming and J lost 5 bases, with 10 bases between them. This CDR3 has 13 residues.